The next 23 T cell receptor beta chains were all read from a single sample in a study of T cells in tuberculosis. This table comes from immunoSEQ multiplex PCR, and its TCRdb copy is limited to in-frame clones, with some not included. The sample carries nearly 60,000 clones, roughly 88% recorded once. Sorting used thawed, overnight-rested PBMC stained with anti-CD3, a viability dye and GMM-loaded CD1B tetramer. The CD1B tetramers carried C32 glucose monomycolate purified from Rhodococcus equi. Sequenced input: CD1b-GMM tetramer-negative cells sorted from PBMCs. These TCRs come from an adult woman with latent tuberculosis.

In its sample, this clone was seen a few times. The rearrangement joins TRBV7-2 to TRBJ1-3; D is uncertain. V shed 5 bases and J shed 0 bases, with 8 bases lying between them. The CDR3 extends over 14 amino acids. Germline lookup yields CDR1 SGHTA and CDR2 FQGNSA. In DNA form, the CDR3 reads TGTGCCAGCAGCCAAGGGAGCTCTGGAAACACCATATATTTT. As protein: CASSQGSSGNTIYF.

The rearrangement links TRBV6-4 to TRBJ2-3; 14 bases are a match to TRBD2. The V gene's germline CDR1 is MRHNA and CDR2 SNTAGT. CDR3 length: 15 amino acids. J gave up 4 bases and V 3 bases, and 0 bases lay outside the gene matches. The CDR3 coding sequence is TGTGCCAGCAGTGAGACTAGCGGGGGGGCAGATACGCAGTATTTT. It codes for CASSETSGGADTQYF.

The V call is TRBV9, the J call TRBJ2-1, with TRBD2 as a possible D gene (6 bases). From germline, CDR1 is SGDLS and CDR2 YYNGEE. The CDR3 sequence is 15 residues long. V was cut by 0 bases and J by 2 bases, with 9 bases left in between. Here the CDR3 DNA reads TGTGCCAGCAGCGTAGGTAGCGGACCCTACAATGAGCAGTTCTTC. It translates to CASSVGSGPYNEQFF. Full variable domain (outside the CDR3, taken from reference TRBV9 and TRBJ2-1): DSGVTQTPKHLITATGQRVTLRCSPRSGDLSVYWYQQSLDQGLQFLIQYYNGEERAKGNILERFSAQQFPDLHSELNLSSLELGDSALYFCASSVGSGPYNEQFFGPGTRLTVL.

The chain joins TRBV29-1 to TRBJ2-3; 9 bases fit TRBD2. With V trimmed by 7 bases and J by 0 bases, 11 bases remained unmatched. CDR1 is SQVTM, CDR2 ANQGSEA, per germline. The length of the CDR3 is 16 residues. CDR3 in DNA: TGCAGCGGCTCGCGGGAGGGCCATGATAGCACAGATACGCAGTATTTT. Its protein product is CSGSREGHDSTDTQYF.

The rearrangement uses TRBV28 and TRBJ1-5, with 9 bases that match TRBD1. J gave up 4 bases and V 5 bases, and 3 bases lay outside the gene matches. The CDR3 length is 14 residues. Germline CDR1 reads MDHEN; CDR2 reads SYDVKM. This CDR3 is CASSTGTGNQPQHF. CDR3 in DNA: TGTGCCAGCAGTACCGGGACAGGGAATCAGCCCCAGCATTTT.

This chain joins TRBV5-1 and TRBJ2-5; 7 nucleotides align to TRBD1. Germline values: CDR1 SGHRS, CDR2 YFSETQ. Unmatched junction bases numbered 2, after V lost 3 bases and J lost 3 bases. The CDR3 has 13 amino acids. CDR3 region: CASSYRGEETQYF. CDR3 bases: TGCGCCAGCAGCTACAGGGGCGAAGAGACCCAGTACTTC.

The CDR3 loop reads CASSQIDREETQYF. CDR3 DNA sequence: TGCGCCAGCAGCCAGATTGACAGAGAAGAGACCCAGTACTTC. This chain links TRBV4-3 with TRBJ2-5; possible D gene TRBD1, 5 bases. Between the trimmed V and J ends, which lost 3 bases and 3 bases, there was a span of 11 bases. In germline, CDR1 is LGHNA, CDR2 YSLEER. The CDR3 is made up of 14 amino acids.

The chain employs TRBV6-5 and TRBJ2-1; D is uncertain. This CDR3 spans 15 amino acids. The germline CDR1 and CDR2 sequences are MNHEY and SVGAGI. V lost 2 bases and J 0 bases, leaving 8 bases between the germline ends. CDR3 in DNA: TGTGCCAGCAGTTACGAACTAAGCTCCTACAATGAGCAGTTCTTC. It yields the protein CASSYELSSYNEQFF.

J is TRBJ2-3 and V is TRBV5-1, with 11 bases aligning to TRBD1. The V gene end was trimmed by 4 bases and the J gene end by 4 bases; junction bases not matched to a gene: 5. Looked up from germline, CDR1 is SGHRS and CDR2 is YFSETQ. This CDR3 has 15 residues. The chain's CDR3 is CASSPGQGASDTQYF. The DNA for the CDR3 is TGCGCCAGCAGCCCAGGACAGGGGGCTTCAGATACGCAGTATTTT.

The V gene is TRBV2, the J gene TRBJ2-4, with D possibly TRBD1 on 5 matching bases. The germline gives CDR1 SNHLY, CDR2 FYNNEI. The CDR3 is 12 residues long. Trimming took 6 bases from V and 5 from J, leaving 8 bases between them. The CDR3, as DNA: TGTGCCAGCAGGGACAACCAAAACATTCAGTACTTC. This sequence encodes CASRDNQNIQYF.

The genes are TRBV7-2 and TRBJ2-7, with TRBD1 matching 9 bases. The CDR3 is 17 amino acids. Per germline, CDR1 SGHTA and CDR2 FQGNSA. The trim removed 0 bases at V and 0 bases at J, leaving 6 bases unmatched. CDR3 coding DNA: TGTGCCAGCAGCTTAGCCTTGGGACAGGGTCACTCCTACGAGCAGTACTTC. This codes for CASSLALGQGHSYEQYF.

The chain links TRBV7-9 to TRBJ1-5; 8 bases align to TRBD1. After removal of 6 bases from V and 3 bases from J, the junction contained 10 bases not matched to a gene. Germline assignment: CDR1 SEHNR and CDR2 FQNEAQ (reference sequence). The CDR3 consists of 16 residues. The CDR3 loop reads CASRRDTGGFNQPQHF. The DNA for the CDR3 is TGTGCCAGCAGACGTGATACAGGGGGTTTCAATCAGCCCCAGCATTTT.

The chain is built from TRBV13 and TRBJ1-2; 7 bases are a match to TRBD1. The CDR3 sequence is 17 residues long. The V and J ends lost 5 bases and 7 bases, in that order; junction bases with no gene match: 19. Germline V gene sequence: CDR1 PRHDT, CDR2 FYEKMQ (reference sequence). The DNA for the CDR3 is TGTGCCAGCAGCGCCCGACAGGGCGCTCCCCTCCATGGTGGCTACACCTTC. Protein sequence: CASSARQGAPLHGGYTF.

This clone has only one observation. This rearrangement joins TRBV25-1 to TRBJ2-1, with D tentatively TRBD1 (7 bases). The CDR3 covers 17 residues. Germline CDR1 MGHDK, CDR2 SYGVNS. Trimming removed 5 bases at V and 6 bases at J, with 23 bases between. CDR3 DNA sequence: TGTGCCAGCAGTCCAGGGGGAAGGCCTAGCGCAGTCAATGAGCAGTTCTTC. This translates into CASSPGGRPSAVNEQFF. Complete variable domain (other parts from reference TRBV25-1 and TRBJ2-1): EADIYQTPRYLVIGTGKKITLECSQTMGHDKMYWYQQDPGMELHLIHYSYGVNSTEKGDLSSESTVSRIRTEHFPLTLESARPSHTSQYLCASSPGGRPSAVNEQFFGPGTRLTVL.

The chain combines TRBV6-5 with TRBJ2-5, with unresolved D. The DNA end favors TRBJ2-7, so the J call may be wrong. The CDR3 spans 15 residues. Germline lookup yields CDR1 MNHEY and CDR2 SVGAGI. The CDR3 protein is CASSTPKKSIYEQYF. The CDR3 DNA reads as TGTGCCAGCAGTACGCCAAAGAAGTCTATCTACGAGCAGTACTTC.

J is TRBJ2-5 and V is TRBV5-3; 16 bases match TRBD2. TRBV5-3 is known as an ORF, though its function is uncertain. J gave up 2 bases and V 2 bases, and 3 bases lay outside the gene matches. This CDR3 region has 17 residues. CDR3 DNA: TGTGCCAGAAGCTTCGAGGGACTAGCGGGAGGGCAAGAGACCCAGTACTTC. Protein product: CARSFEGLAGGQETQYF.

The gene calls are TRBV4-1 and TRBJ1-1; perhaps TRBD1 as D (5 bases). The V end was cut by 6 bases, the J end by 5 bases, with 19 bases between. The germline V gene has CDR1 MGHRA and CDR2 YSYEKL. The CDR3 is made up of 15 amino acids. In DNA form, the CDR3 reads TGCGCCAGCAGGCTAGGGGATCAAAAGGGGACTGAAGCTTTCTTT. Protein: CASRLGDQKGTEAFF.

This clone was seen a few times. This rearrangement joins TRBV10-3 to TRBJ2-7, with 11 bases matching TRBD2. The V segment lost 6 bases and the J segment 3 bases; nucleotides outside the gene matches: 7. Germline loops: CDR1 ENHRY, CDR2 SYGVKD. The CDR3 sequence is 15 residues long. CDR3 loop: CAIRTATSGIYEQYF. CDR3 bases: TGTGCCATCAGGACAGCGACTAGCGGGATCTACGAGCAGTACTTC.

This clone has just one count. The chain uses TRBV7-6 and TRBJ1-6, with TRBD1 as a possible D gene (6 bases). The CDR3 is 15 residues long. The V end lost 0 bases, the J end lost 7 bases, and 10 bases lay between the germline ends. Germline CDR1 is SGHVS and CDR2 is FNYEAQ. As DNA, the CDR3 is TGTGCCAGCAGCTTAGCGGGACACATAAATTCACCCCTCCACTTT. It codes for CASSLAGHINSPLHF.

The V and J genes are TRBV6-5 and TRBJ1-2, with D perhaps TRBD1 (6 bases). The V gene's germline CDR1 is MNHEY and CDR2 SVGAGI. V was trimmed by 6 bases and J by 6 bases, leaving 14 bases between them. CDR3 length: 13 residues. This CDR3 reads CASSPTGRDGYTF. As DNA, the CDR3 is TGTGCCAGCAGCCCAACAGGGAGGGATGGCTACACCTTC.

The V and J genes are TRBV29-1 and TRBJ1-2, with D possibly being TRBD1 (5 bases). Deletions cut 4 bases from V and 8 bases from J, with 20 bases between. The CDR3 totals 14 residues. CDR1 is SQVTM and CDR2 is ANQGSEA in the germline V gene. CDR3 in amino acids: CSVGGWWTGGGYTF. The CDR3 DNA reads TGCAGCGTTGGGGGATGGTGGACGGGGGGGGGCTACACCTTC.

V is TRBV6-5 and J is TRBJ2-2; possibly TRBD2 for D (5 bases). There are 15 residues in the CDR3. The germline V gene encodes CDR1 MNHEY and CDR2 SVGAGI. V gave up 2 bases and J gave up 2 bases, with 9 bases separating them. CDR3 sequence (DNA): TGTGCCAGCAGTTACCTAAGCGGTAACACCGGGGAGCTGTTTTTT. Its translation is CASSYLSGNTGELFF.

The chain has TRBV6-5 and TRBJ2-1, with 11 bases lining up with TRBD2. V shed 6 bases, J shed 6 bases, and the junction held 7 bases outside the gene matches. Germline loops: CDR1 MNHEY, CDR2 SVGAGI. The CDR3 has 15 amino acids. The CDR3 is CASRPTSGSLNEQFF. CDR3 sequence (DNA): TGTGCCAGCAGGCCAACTAGCGGGAGTCTCAATGAGCAGTTCTTC.